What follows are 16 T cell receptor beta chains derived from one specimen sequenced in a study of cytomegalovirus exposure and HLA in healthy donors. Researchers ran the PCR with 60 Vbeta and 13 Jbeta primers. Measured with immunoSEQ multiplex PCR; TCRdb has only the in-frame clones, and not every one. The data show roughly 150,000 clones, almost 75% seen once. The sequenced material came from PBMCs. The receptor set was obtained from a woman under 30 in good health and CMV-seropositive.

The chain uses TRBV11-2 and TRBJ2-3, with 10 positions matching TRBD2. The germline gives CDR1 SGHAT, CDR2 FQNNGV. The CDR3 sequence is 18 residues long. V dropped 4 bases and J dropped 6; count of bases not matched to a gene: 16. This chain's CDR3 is CASSSLIESGGADDTQYF. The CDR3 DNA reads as TGTGCCAGCAGCTCCCTTATTGAGAGCGGGGGGGCTGACGATACGCAGTATTTT.

The DNA for the CDR3 is TGTGCCAGCAGCTTGGGGCGGAACAGGGGAGGAGGAGAGACCCAGTACTTC. Its protein product is CASSLGRNRGGGETQYF. The V and J genes are TRBV5-4 and TRBJ2-5, with a possible D match to TRBD1 (7 bases). V shed 0 bases and J shed 4 bases, with 19 bases lying between them. This CDR3 comprises 17 residues. Germline V gene data show CDR1 as SGHNT and CDR2 as YYREEE (reference sequence).

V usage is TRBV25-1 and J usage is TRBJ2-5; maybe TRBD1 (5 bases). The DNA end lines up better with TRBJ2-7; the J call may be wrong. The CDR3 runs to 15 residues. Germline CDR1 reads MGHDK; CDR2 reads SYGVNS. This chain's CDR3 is CASSSATVNSYEQYF. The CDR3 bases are TGTGCCAGCAGTTCAGCGACAGTTAATTCCTACGAGCAGTACTTC.

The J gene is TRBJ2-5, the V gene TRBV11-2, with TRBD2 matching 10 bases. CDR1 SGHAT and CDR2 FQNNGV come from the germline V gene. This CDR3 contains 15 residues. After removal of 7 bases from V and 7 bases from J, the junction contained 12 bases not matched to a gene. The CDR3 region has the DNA TGTGCCAGCAACCTACTAGCGGGGTCTATATGGACCCAGTACTTC. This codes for CASNLLAGSIWTQYF.

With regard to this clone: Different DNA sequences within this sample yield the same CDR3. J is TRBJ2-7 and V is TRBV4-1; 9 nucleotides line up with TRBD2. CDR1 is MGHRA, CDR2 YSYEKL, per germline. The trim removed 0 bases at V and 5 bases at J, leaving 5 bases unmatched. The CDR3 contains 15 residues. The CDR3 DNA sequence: TGCGCCAGCAGCCAAGATGGGGCTAGCGGGGACGAGCAGTACTTC. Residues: CASSQDGASGDEQYF.

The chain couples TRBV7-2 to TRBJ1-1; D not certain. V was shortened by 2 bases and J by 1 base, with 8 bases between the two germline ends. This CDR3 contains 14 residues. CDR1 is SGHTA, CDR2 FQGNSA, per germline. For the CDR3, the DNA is TGTGCCAGCAGCTTATACAGCCAGAACACTGAAGCTTTCTTT. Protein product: CASSLYSQNTEAFF.

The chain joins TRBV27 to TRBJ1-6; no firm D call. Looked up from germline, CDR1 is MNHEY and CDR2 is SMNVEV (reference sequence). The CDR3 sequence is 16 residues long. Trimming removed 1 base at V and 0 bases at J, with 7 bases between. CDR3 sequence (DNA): TGTGCCAGCAGTTTATTGGGGAGCTCCTATAATTCACCCCTCCACTTT. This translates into CASSLLGSSYNSPLHF.

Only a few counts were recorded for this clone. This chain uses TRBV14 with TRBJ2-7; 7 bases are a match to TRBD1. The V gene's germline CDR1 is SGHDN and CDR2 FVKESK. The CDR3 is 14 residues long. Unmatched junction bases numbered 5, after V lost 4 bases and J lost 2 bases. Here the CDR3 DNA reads TGTGCCAGCAGCCTTCCGGGACAGCCCTACGAGCAGTACTTC. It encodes CASSLPGQPYEQYF.

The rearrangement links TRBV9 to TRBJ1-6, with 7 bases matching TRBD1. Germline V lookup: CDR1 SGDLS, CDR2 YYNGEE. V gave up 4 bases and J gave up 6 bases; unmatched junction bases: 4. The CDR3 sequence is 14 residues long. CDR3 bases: TGTGCCAGCAGCCCCCGGGACAGTAATTCACCCCTCCACTTT. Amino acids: CASSPRDSNSPLHF.

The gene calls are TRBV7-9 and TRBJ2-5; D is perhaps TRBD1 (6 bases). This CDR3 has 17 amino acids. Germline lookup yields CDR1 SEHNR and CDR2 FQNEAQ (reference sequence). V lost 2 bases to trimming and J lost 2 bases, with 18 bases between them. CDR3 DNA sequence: TGTGCCAGCAGCTTATTCTCGAACAGGGCGCCTCAAGAGACCCAGTACTTC. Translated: CASSLFSNRAPQETQYF.

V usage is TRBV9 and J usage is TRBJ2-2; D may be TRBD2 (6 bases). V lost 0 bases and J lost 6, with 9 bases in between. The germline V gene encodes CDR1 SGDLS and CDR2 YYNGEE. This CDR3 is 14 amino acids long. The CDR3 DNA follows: TGTGCCAGCAGCGTAGCGTGGGGGGCCGGGGAGCTGTTTTTT. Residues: CASSVAWGAGELFF.

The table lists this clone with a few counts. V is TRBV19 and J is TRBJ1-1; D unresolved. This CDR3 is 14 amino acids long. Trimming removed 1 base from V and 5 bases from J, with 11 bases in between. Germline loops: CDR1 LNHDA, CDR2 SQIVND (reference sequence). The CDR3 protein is CASSIGGLRTEAFF. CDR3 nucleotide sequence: TGTGCCAGTAGTATAGGAGGGTTGAGGACTGAAGCTTTCTTT.

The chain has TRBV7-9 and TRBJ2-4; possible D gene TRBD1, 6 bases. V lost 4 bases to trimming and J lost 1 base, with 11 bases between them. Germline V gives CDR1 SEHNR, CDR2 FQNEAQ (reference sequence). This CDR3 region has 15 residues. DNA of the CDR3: TGTGCCAGCAGCTACAACCAGGGGGCCAAAAACATTCAGTACTTC. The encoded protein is CASSYNQGAKNIQYF.

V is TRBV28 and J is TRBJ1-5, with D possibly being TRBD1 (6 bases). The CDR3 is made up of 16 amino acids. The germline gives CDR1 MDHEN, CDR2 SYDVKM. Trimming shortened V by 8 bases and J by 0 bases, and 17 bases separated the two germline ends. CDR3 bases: TGTGCCAGCGTTCCCCCAGGGGCCTATAGCAATCAGCCCCAGCATTTT. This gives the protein CASVPPGAYSNQPQHF.

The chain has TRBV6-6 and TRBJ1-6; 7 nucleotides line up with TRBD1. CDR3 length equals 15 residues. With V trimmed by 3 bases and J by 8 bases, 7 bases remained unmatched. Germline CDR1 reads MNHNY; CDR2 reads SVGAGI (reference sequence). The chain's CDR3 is CASSYTQGPYSPLHF. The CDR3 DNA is TGTGCCAGCAGTTATACACAGGGGCCTTATTCACCCCTCCACTTT.

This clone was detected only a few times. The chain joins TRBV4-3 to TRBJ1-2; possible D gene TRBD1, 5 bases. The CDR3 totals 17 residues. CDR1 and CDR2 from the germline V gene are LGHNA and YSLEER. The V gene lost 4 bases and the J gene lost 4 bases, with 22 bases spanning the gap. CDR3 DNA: TGCGCCAGCAGCCCAAATCTCAGTCCGGGGGACCCCTATGGCTACACCTTC. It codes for CASSPNLSPGDPYGYTF.